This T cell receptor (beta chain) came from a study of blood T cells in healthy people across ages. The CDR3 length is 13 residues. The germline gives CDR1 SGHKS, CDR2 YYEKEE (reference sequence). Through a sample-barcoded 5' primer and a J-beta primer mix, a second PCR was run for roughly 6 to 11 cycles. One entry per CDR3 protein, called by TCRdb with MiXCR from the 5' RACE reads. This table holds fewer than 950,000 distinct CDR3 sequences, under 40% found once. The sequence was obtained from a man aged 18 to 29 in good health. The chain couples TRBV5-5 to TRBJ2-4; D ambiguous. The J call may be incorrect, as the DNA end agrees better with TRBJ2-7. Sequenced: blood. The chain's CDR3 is CASSGNQWIEQYF. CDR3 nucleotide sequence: TGTGCCAGCAGCGGGAATCAGTGGATCGAGCAGTACTTC.